What follows is one T cell receptor beta chain and its context. Its target is unknown. The sample is drawn from a study of T cells in tuberculosis. The study, taken as a whole, reports: Active tuberculosis patients had shorter CDR3-alpha; the beta difference was nonsignificant.

The V gene's germline CDR1 is MNHEY and CDR2 SVGAGI. The CDR3 is 15 amino acids. Trimming took 7 bases from V and 8 from J, leaving 20 bases between them. Latent tuberculosis screening used tuberculin skin test and IGRA at entry. Each donor contributed roughly 92,000 T cells on average, unsorted. Libraries were prepared by immunoSEQ multiplex PCR; TCRdb keeps only in-frame clonotypes and omits some of them. Seen here are 40,000 to 45,000 clones, over 90% observed once, and the top ten hold around 7%. The chain is built from TRBV6-5 and TRBJ1-4, with D unclear. The clonotype was recovered from a donor aged 10-29 years with latent tuberculosis or without tuberculosis infection. Sequences were obtained from PBMCs. The CDR3 region has the DNA TGTGCCAGCACCAAAGGGAGCCCTTGGAGGGAAAAACTGTTTTTT. Protein product: CASTKGSPWREKLFF.